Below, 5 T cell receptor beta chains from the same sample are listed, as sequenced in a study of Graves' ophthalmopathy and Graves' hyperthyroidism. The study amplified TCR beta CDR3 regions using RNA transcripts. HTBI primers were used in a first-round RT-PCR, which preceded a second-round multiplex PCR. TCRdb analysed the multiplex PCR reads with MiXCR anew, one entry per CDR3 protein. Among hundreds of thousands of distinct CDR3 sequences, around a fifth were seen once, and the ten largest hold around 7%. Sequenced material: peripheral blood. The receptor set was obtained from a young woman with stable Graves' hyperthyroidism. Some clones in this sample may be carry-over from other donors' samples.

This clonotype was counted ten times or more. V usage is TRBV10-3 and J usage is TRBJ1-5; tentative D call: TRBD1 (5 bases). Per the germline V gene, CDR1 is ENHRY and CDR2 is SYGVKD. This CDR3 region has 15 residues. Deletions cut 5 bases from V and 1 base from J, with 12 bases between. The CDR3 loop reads CAISTAGFSNQPQHF. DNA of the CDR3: TGTGCCATCAGTACAGCAGGGTTCAGCAATCAGCCCCAGCATTTT.

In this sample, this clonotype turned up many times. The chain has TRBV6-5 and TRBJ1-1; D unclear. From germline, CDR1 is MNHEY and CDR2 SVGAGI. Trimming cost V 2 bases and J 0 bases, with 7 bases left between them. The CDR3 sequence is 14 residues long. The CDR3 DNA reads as TGTGCCAGCAGTTACGTGACATTGAACACTGAAGCTTTCTTT. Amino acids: CASSYVTLNTEAFF.

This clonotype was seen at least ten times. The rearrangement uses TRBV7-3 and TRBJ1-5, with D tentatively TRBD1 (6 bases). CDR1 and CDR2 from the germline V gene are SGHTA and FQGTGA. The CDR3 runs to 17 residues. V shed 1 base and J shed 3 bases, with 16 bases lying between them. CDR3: CASSLKGRGVLNQPQHF. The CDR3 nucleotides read TGTGCCAGCAGCTTAAAGGGTAGGGGGGTCCTCAATCAGCCCCAGCATTTT.

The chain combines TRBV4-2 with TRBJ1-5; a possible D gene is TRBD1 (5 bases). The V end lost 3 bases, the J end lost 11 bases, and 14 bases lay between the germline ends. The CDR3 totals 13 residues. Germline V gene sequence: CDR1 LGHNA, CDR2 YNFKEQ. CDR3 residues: CASSQPGVGSQHF. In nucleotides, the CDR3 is TGTGCCAGCAGCCAGCCGGGGGTGGGGTCCCAGCATTTT.

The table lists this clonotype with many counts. The DNA for the CDR3 is TGTGCCAGCAGCACCGGGACAGGGGGTGTCTACGAGCAGTACTTC. Amino acid sequence: CASSTGTGGVYEQYF. The rearrangement links TRBV11-2 to TRBJ2-7, with 11 bases lining up with TRBD1. V gave up 5 bases and J gave up 3 bases; unmatched junction bases: 6. The CDR3 covers 15 residues. CDR1 SGHAT and CDR2 FQNNGV come from the germline V gene.